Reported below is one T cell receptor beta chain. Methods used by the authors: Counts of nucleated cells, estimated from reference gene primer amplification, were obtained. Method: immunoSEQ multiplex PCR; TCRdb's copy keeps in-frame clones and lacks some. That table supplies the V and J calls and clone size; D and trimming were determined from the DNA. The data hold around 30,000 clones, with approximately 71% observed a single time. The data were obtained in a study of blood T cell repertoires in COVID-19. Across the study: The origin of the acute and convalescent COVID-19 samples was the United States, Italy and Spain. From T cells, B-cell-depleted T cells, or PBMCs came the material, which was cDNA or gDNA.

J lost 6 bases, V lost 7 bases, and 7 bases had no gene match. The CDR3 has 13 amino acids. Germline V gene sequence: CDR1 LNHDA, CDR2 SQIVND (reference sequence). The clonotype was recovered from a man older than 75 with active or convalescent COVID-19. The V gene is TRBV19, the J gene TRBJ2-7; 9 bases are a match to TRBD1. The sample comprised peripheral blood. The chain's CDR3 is CASIPGQGGEQYF. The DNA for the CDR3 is TGTGCCAGTATACCGGGACAGGGAGGCGAGCAGTACTTC.